This T cell receptor (beta chain) was documented in a study of blood T cells in healthy people across ages. The wider study: Capture via template switching afforded approximately one barcoded beta molecule per two T cells. Whole-study findings and limits: Age advanced and TCR beta diversity per million T cells fell, roughly linearly.

The CDR3 is 16 residues long. CDR1 is SGHAT and CDR2 is FQNNGV in the germline V gene. V lost 1 base to trimming and J lost 2 bases, with 12 bases between them. Comment on this clonotype: Antigen: not known.

The authors isolated at least 6.5 million PBMCs per sample. With each sample, at least 5 micrograms of total RNA were extracted. PCR was performed a second time for roughly 7 to 12 cycles using a sample-barcoded 5' primer and a J-beta primer mix. TCRdb redid the calling of the 5' RACE reads with MiXCR, one entry per CDR3 protein. Here the sample spans about 400,000 distinct CDR3 sequences, 45% to 60% being singletons. V gene TRBV11-2 combines with J gene TRBJ1-5; D might be TRBD1 (5 bases). The sequence was obtained from a man in his sixties in good health. Sequenced material: blood. In nucleotides, the CDR3 is TGTGCCAGCAGCTTAGTGGCCAGGGAAGGCAATCAGCCCCAGCATTTT. As protein: CASSLVAREGNQPQHF. Looking up the rest from reference TRBV11-2 and TRBJ1-5 gives the full variable domain: EAGVAQSPRYKIIEKRQSVAFWCNPISGHATLYWYQQILGQGPKLLIQFQNNGVVDDSQLPKDRFSAERLKGVDSTLKIQPAKLEDSAVYLCASSLVAREGNQPQHFGDGTRLSIL.